The 18 T cell receptor beta chains given below trace back to one sample, sequenced in a study of blood T cell repertoires in COVID-19. Sequencing was performed with immunoSEQ multiplex PCR; in TCRdb, only in-frame clones are kept and a portion is missing. The sample lists under 95,000 clones, about 88% occurring once. The sequencing input was peripheral blood. The receptors were gathered from a human donor in a cohort sampled during active COVID-19.

In DNA, the CDR3 is TGCGCCAGCAGCCAAGATGAGACAGGGGCGGGTCAGCCCCAGCATTTT. Its translation is CASSQDETGAGQPQHF. This chain connects TRBV4-1 to TRBJ1-5; 8 nucleotides line up with TRBD1. V lost 0 bases to trimming and J lost 6 bases; unmatched junction nucleotides: 7. The CDR3 length is 16 residues. In germline, CDR1 is MGHRA, CDR2 YSYEKL.

The chain employs TRBV5-1 and TRBJ2-6; 9 bases align to TRBD1. The J segment lost 0 bases and the V segment lost 4 bases, leaving 8 bases of the junction unmatched. The CDR3 length is 18 residues. Germline assignment: CDR1 SGHRS and CDR2 YFSETQ. For the CDR3, the DNA is TGCGCCAGCAGCGGCCCGGGACAGGGACCCTCTGGGGCCAACGTCCTGACTTTC. Protein product: CASSGPGQGPSGANVLTF.

This chain links TRBV30 with TRBJ1-1; D possibly corresponds to TRBD1 (5 bases). The germline V gene has CDR1 GTSNPN and CDR2 SVGIG (reference sequence). V lost 3 bases, J lost 8 bases, and 10 bases lay in between. The CDR3 covers 11 residues. DNA of the CDR3: TGTGCCTGGAGGCAGGGAGGGGAAGCTTTCTTT. This gives the protein CAWRQGGEAFF. Based on the CDR3 plus reference TRBV30 and TRBJ1-1, the full variable domain is SQTIHQWPATLVQPVGSPLSLECTVEGTSNPNLYWYRQAAGRGLQLLFYSVGIGQISSEVPQNLSASRPQDRQFILSSKKLLLSDSGFYLCAWRQGGEAFFGQGTRLTVV.

This clone has just a few counts. The gene calls are TRBV25-1 and TRBJ1-4; possibly TRBD1 for D (5 bases). There are 13 residues in the CDR3. Germline V gives CDR1 MGHDK, CDR2 SYGVNS. V lost 4 bases and J lost 10, with 13 bases in between. CDR3 bases: TGTGCCAGCAGTGCAGGGTTCAACGGAAAACTGTTTTTT. This sequence encodes CASSAGFNGKLFF. Combining the CDR3 with reference TRBV25-1 and TRBJ1-4 gives the whole variable domain EADIYQTPRYLVIGTGKKITLECSQTMGHDKMYWYQQDPGMELHLIHYSYGVNSTEKGDLSSESTVSRIRTEHFPLTLESARPSHTSQYLCASSAGFNGKLFFGSGTQLSVL.

This clone appeared a few times. This chain links TRBV21-1 with TRBJ2-2; TRBD2, the table's D call, lacks a check against the DNA. TRBV21-1 counts as a pseudogene. The CDR3 extends over 18 amino acids. The CDR3 DNA reads as TGTGCCAGCAGCAAAGCGCCGAGGCGGGGGGAGAACACCGGGGAGCTGTTTTTT. Residues: CASSKAPRRGENTGELFF.

The rearrangement uses TRBV30 and TRBJ1-4, with D uncertain. The CDR3 is made up of 13 amino acids. Trimming shortened V by 5 bases and J by 1 base, and 8 bases separated the two germline ends. Germline assignment: CDR1 GTSNPN and CDR2 SVGIG (reference sequence). The CDR3 region has the DNA TGTGCCTGGGAATATCTAACTAATGAAAAACTGTTTTTT. This translates into CAWEYLTNEKLFF.

The CDR3 nucleotides are TGTGCCAGCAGTTTCAACAGGGTGGGTGGCTACACCTTC. Translating it yields CASSFNRVGGYTF. The gene calls are TRBV27 and TRBJ1-2, with a possible D match to TRBD1 (6 bases). This CDR3 has 13 amino acids. From germline, CDR1 is MNHEY and CDR2 SMNVEV (reference sequence). V gave up 3 bases and J gave up 7 bases, with 12 bases separating them.

This chain uses TRBV12-3 or TRBV12-4 with TRBJ2-2, with D perhaps TRBD1 (6 bases). Trimming cost V 6 bases and J 7 bases, with 12 bases left between them. The CDR3 totals 13 residues. The DNA of the CDR3 is TGTGCCAGCAGCGCAGGGGTGAACGGGGAGCTGTTTTTT. It yields the protein CASSAGVNGELFF.

In this sample, this clone turned up once. The rearrangement joins TRBV27 to TRBJ2-3, with 8 bases lining up with TRBD2. The junction had 6 bases not matched to a gene; V was cut back by 3 bases and J by 7 bases. The CDR3 is 14 amino acids. CDR1 is MNHEY, CDR2 SMNVEV, per germline (reference sequence). This CDR3 is CASSFGTRGNTQYF. The CDR3 DNA is TGTGCCAGCAGTTTCGGGACTAGAGGAAATACGCAGTATTTT.

The gene calls are TRBV9 and TRBJ2-1; 9 nucleotides match TRBD2. Trimming took 1 base from V and 7 from J; bases not matched to a gene: 6. This CDR3 contains 15 residues. Germline values: CDR1 SGDLS, CDR2 YYNGEE. The CDR3 sequence is CASSVIAGVENEQFF. CDR3 bases: TGTGCCAGCAGCGTAATAGCGGGAGTGGAAAATGAGCAGTTCTTC.

The chain carries TRBV2 and TRBJ2-3, with D possibly being TRBD1 (6 bases). The CDR3 runs 15 residues. Looked up from germline, CDR1 is SNHLY and CDR2 is FYNNEI. The V end lost 6 bases, the J end lost 2 bases, and 15 bases lay between the germline ends. CDR3 residues: CASSPQGLVTDTQYF. Here the CDR3 DNA reads TGTGCCAGCAGCCCACAGGGATTAGTCACAGATACGCAGTATTTT.

The CDR3 sequence: CASSVLSPGTQYF. CDR3 coding DNA: TGTGCCAGCAGCGTCTTGAGCCCGGGGACCCAGTACTTC. The J gene is TRBJ2-5, the V gene TRBV5-6; D call uncertain. The CDR3 sequence is 13 residues long. V lost 4 bases, J lost 7 bases, and 14 bases lay in between. Per germline, CDR1 SGHDT and CDR2 YYEEEE.

The chain joins TRBV12-5 to TRBJ2-5; a weak D match, TRBD1 (6 bases). Germline V gene data show CDR1 as LGHNT and CDR2 as FRNRAP. Trimming took off 2 bases at V and 5 bases at J, with 9 bases between the two ends. The CDR3 is 13 residues long. The CDR3 is CASGLQGTETQYF. CDR3 nucleotide sequence: TGTGCTAGTGGTTTGCAGGGGACGGAGACCCAGTACTTC.

CDR3 protein: CASRLVWRLAGPSTDTQYF. In DNA form, the CDR3 reads TGTGCAAGTCGCTTAGTGTGGCGGCTAGCGGGGCCCAGCACAGATACGCAGTATTTT. This chain links TRBV12-2 with TRBJ2-3; the DNA was not used to check the table's D call, TRBD2. TRBV12-2 is flagged as a pseudogene. This CDR3 region has 19 residues.

The V and J genes are TRBV18 and TRBJ2-3; 11 bases fit TRBD1. Germline assignment: CDR1 KGHSH and CDR2 LQKENI. The CDR3 has 15 residues. V was clipped by 3 bases and J by 2 bases; unmatched bases: 1. The CDR3 reads CASSPGQGDTDTQYF. CDR3 sequence (DNA): TGTGCCAGCTCACCGGGACAGGGGGACACAGATACGCAGTATTTT.

The chain combines TRBV3-1 (or the pseudogene TRBV3-2) with TRBJ1-1, with a weak D call TRBD1 (6 bases). Trimming took 5 bases from V and 0 from J, leaving 16 bases between them. The CDR3 is 16 amino acids. Germline V gives CDR1 LGHDT, CDR2 YNNKEL (reference sequence). CDR3 nucleotides: TGTGCCAGCAGCAAACTTCCCGGGACATTGAACACTGAAGCTTTCTTT. Protein: CASSKLPGTLNTEAFF.

V is TRBV3-1 (or the pseudogene TRBV3-2) and J is TRBJ2-1; unclear D gene. CDR1 and CDR2 from the germline V gene are LGHDT and YNNKEL (reference sequence). V was cut by 4 bases and J by 5 bases, with 6 bases left in between. The CDR3 is 12 amino acids. The CDR3 DNA follows: TGTGCCAGCAGCCGGCAGGACAATGAGCAGTTCTTC. Translated: CASSRQDNEQFF.

The gene calls are TRBV7-6 and TRBJ1-2; D is unresolved. CDR3 length equals 15 residues. Trimming took off 1 base at V and 2 bases at J, with 11 bases between the two ends. Per germline, CDR1 SGHVS and CDR2 FNYEAQ. This CDR3 is CASSLVGSGNYGYTF. CDR3 nucleotide sequence: TGTGCCAGCAGCTTAGTGGGGTCGGGGAACTATGGCTACACCTTC.